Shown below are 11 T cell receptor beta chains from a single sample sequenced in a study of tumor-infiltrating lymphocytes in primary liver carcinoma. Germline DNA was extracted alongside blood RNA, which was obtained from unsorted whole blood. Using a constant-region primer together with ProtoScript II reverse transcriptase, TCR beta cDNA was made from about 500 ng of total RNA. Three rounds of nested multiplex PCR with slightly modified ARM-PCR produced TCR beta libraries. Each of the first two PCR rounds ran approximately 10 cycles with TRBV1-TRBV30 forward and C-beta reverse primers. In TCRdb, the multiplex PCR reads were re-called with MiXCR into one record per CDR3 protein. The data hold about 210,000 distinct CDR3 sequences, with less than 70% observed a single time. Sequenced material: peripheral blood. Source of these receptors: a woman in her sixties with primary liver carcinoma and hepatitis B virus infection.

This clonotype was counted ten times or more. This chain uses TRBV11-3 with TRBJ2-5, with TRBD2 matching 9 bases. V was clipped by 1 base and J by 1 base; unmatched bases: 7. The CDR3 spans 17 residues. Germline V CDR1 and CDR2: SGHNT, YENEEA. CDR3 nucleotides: TGTGCCAGCAGCTTAGGGATCGCTAGCGGGACCCAAGAGACCCAGTACTTC. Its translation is CASSLGIASGTQETQYF.

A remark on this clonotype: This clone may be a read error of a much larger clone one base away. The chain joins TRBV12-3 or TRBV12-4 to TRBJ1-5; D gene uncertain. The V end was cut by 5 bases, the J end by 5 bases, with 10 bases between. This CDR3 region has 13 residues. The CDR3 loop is CASSISSYQPQHF. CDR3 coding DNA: TGTGCCAGCAGTATTTCCTCGTATCAGCCCCAGCATTTT.

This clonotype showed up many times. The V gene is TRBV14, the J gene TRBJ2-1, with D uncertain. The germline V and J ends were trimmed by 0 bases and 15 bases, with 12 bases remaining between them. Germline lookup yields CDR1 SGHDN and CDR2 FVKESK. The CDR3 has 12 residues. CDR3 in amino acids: CASSQDQRISFF. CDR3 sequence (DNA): TGTGCCAGCAGCCAAGATCAAAGGATTTCGTTCTTC.

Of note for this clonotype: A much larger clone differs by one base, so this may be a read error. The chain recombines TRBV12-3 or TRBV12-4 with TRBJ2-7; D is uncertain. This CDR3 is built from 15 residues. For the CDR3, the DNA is TGTGCCAGCAGTTTCCGCGCATCAACGGGTTACGGGCAGTACTTC. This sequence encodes CASSFRASTGYGQYF.

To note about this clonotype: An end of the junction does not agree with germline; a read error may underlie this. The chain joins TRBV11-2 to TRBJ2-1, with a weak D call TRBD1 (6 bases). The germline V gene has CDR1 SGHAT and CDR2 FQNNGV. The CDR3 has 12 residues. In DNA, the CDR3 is TGTGCTAACAGCTTAGGGGGAAATGAGCAGCTCTTC. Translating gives CANSLGGNEQLF. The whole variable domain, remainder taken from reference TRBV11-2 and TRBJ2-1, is EAGVAQSPRYKIIEKRQSVAFWCNPISGHATLYWYQQILGQGPKLLIQFQNNGVVDDSQLPKDRFSAERLKGVDSTLKIQPAKLEDSAVYLCANSLGGNEQLFGPGTRLTVL.

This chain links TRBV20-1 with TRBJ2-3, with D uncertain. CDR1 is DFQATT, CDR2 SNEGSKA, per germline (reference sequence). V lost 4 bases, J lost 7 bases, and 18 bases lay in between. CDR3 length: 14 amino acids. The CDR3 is CSANPSVGFNTQYF. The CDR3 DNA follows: TGCAGTGCTAACCCCTCGGTTGGGTTTAATACGCAGTATTTT.

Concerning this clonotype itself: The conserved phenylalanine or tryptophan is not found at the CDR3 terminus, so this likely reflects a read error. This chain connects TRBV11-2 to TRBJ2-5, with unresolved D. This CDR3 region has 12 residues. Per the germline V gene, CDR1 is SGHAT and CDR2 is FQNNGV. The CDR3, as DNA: TGTGCTAGCAGCTTAGTCGCAGAGACCCAGTACCTC. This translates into CASSLVAETQYL.

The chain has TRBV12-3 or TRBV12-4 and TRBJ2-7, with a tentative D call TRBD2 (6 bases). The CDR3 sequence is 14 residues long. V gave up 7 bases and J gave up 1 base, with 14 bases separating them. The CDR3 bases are TGTGCCAGCACTCTGGCGGGAACTTCCTACGAGCAGTACTTC. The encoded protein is CASTLAGTSYEQYF.

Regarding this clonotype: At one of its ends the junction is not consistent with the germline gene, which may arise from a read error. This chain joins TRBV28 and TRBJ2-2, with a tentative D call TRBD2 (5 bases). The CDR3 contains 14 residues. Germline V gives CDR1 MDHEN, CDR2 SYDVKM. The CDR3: CASSLDPSAGERFF. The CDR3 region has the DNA TGTGCCAGCAGTCTTGACCCCTCTGCCGGGGAGCGGTTTTTT.

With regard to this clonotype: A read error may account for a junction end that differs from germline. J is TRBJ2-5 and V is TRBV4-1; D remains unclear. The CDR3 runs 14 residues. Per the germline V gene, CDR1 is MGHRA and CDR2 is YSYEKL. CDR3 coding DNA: TGTGCCAGCAGCCAAGGATCGATCCAAGAGGCCCAGTACTTC. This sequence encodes CASSQGSIQEAQYF.

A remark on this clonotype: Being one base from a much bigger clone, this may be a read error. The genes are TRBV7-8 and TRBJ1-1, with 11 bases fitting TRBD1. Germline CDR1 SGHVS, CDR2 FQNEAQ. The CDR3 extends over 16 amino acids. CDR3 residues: CTSSLGTGGLDTEAFF. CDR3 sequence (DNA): TGTACCAGCAGCTTAGGGACAGGGGGGCTGGACACTGAAGCTTTCTTT.